Listed below are T cell receptor beta chains from one sample, sequenced in a study of CD8+ T cells in alopecia areata. Method: immunoSEQ multiplex PCR; TCRdb's copy keeps in-frame clones and lacks some. The sample lists a few hundred thousand clones, around 66% seen once, with around 1.3% in the top ten. The starting material was CD4+ T cells sorted from blood, obtained around week 46, from a patient treated with tofacitinib. The receptors come from a human donor with alopecia areata. Each CDR3 is given with its conserved first and last residue. D genes are given only for firm matches. Only part of the rows carry a size: once, few, many, or a class if the clone is expanded.

abundance,len,j_gene,d_gene,v_gene,CDR3nt,CDR3aa
once,15,TRBJ2-2,TRBD1,TRBV7-2,TGTGCCAGCAGTCCCCCGGGACAGGCCACCGGGGAGCTGTTTTTT,CASSPPGQATGELFF
.,15,TRBJ2-2,.,TRBV27,TGTGCCAGCTCCCTCGAGGGGTGGGGCACCGGGGAGCTGTTTTTT,CASSLEGWGTGELFF
.,12,TRBJ1-2,TRBD1,TRBV28,TGTGCCAGCAGTTCGGACAGGGTCAGCTACACCTTC,CASSSDRVSYTF
.,11,TRBJ1-2,.,TRBV2,TGTGCCAGCAACAGGAGAGAAGGCTACACCTTC,CASNRREGYTF
.,13,TRBJ1-5,.,TRBV6-5,TGTGCCAGCAGTCAGAGCTTCAGGGACCCCCAGCATTTT,CASSQSFRDPQHF
.,16,TRBJ2-3,.,TRBV30,TGTGCCTGGAGTGTGACCGGGACAATTAGCACAGATACGCAGTATTTT,CAWSVTGTISTDTQYF
.,14,TRBJ2-7,.,TRBV11-2,TGTGCCAGCAGCTTAGAGCGGACATCTCTCGAGCAGTACTTC,CASSLERTSLEQYF
.,14,TRBJ2-7,.,TRBV30,TGTGCCTGGAGTTCACGAGCCAAACACTACGAGCAGTACTTC,CAWSSRAKHYEQYF
.,14,TRBJ1-4,.,TRBV29-1,TGCAGCGTTGAAGATGGTACAGGGCTCGGAAAACTGTTTTTT,CSVEDGTGLGKLFF
.,13,TRBJ2-2,.,TRBV7-9,TGTGCCAGCAGCGCCACCAGCACCGGGGAGCTGTTTTTT,CASSATSTGELFF
.,15,TRBJ2-2,.,TRBV27,TGTGCCAGCAGTCCGCGGAGGCGCCCCACCGGGGAGCTGTTTTTT,CASSPRRRPTGELFF
few,16,TRBJ2-7,.,TRBV9,TGTGCCAGCAGCGTTTCCCCGGACACACGGGCCTACGAGCAGTACTTC,CASSVSPDTRAYEQYF
.,12,TRBJ2-7,.,TRBV2,TGTGCCAGCAGTGGGACAGTCTACGAGCAGTACTTC,CASSGTVYEQYF
.,14,TRBJ1-1,.,TRBV15,TGTGCCACCAGCAGAGGTGATATGAACACTGAAGCTTTCTTT,CATSRGDMNTEAFF
.,13,TRBJ1-2,.,TRBV2,TGTGCCAGCAGTCTAAGGGGCGATAATGGCTACACCTTC,CASSLRGDNGYTF
.,14,TRBJ1-2,TRBD1,TRBV7-8,TGTGCCAGCAGCTTAGGACAGGGGGCATTTGGCTACACCTTC,CASSLGQGAFGYTF
.,13,TRBJ1-2,TRBD1,TRBV4-3,TGCGCCAGCAGCCCGACAGGGGACTATGGCTACACCTTC,CASSPTGDYGYTF
.,14,TRBJ2-7,.,TRBV7-9,TGTGCCAGCAGCTTAGCTCCCGAGATCTACGAGCAGTACTTC,CASSLAPEIYEQYF
.,11,TRBJ2-7,TRBD1,TRBV5-4,TGTGCCAGCAGTCGGGACAGCCAGCAGTACTTC,CASSRDSQQYF
.,13,TRBJ2-3,TRBD1,TRBV11-2,TGTGCCAGCAGCTTTGCAGGGGGCGATACGCAGTATTTT,CASSFAGGDTQYF
few,13,TRBJ2-2,.,TRBV7-7,TGTGCCAGCAGCTTATCGGGCACCGGGGAGCTGTTTTTT,CASSLSGTGELFF
.,13,TRBJ1-1,.,TRBV29-1,TGCAGCGTTGTAAGAGGGGTTGACACTGAAGCTTTCTTT,CSVVRGVDTEAFF
.,15,TRBJ2-7,TRBD1,TRBV6-5,TGTGCCAGCAGTTCGGGACAGGGACAATCCTACGAGCAGTACTTC,CASSSGQGQSYEQYF
.,15,TRBJ1-1,TRBD1,TRBV7-9,TGTGCCAGCAGCCCCAAAGGGACAGAGAACACTGAAGCTTTCTTT,CASSPKGTENTEAFF
few,16,TRBJ2-3,.,TRBV4-3,TGCGCCAGCAGCCAAGATAGAGCGGTAGGCACAGATACGCAGTATTTT,CASSQDRAVGTDTQYF
.,14,TRBJ2-1,.,TRBV27,TGTGCCAGCAGTTTAGGGACTCCCTACAATGAGCAGTTCTTC,CASSLGTPYNEQFF
few,14,TRBJ2-1,TRBD2,TRBV2,TGTGCCAGCAGGACTAGCGGGGGGGCCAATGAGCAGTTCTTC,CASRTSGGANEQFF
.,14,TRBJ1-1,TRBD1,TRBV29-1,TGCAGCGTTGAACGGGGACAGGGGTACACTGAAGCTTTCTTT,CSVERGQGYTEAFF
.,14,TRBJ1-1,.,TRBV25-1,TGTGCCAGCAATCCTCCGGGACAGAACACTGAAGCTTTCTTT,CASNPPGQNTEAFF
few,14,TRBJ1-1,.,TRBV29-1,TGCAGCGTTTCAATCCGGGATACGAACACTGAAGCTTTCTTT,CSVSIRDTNTEAFF
.,16,TRBJ2-3,.,TRBV19,TGTGCCAGTAGCCCGCGAGGGGGGGTCTCCACAGATACGCAGTATTTT,CASSPRGGVSTDTQYF